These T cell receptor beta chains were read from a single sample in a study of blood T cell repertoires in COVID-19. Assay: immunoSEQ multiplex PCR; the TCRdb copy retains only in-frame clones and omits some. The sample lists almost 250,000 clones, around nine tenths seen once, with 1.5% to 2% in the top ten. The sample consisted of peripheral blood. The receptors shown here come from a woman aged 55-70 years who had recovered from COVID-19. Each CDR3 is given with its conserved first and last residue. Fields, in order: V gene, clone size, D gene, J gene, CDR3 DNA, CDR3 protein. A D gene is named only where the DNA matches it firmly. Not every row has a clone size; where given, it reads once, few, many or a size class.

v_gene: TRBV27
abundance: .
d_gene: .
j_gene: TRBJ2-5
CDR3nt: TGTGCCAGCAGTTATAGCTTGGCCACGGACAGCGGCCAAGAGACCCAGTACTTC
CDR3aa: CASSYSLATDSGQETQYF

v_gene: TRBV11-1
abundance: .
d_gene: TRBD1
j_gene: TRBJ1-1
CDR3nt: TGTGCCAGCAGCCGTTATCGGACAGGTGAAGCTTTCTTT
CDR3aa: CASSRYRTGEAFF

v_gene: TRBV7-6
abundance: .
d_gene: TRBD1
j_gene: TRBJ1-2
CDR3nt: TGTGCCAGCAGCGAGGGGACAGGATGGAGCTCGAACTATGGCTACACCTTC
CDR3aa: CASSEGTGWSSNYGYTF

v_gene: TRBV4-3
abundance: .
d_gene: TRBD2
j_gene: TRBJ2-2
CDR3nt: TGCGCCAGCAGCCAAGAGAGTAGCGGGGGGGTCGGGGAGCTGTTTTTT
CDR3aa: CASSQESSGGVGELFF

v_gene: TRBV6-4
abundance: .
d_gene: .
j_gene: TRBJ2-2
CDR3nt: TGTGCCAGCAAGACAGGTTGGAACACCGGGGAGCTGTTTTTT
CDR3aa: CASKTGWNTGELFF

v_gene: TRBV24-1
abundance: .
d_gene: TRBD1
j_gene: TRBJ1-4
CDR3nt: TGTGCCACCAGTGACTATCAGGGGGCCCTTAATGAAAAACTGTTTTTT
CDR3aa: CATSDYQGALNEKLFF

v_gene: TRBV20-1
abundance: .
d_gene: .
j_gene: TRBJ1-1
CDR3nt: TGCAGTGCTAGTCTCCCTACGGGAACTGAAGCTTTCTTT
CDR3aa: CSASLPTGTEAFF

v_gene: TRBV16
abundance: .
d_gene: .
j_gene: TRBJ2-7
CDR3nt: TGTGCCAGCAGCTCCACCGAGACTGGTGAGCAGTACTTC
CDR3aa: CASSSTETGEQYF

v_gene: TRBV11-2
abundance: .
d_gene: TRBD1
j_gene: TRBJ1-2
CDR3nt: TGTGCCAGCAGCCGGCGGACAGGCGAAAACTATGGCTACACCTTC
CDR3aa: CASSRRTGENYGYTF

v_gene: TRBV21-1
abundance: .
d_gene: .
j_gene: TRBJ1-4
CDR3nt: TGTGCCAGCATCACAGGGGGCAATGAAAAACTGTTTTTT
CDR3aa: CASITGGNEKLFF

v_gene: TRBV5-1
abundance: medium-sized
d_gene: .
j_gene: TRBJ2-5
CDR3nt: TGCGCCAGCAGCACCGGGACTCTCCAAGAGACCCAGTACTTC
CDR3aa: CASSTGTLQETQYF

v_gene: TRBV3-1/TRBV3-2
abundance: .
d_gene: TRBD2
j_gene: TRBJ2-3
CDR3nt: TGTGCCAGCAGCCAATCCGGGACTACCAATACGCAGTATTTT
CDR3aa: CASSQSGTTNTQYF

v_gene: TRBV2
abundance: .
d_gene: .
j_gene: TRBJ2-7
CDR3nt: TGTGCCAGCAAAGTGGAGACTTACGAGCAGTACTTC
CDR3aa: CASKVETYEQYF

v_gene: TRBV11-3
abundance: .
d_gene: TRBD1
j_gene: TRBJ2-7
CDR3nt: TGTGCCAGCAGCTTAGGGGGACAGGGACCCTCCGAGCAGTACTTC
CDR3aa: CASSLGGQGPSEQYF

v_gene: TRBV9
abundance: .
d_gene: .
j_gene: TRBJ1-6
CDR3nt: TGTGCCAGCAGCGTAGGACAGCCCAATTCACCCCTCCACTTT
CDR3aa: CASSVGQPNSPLHF

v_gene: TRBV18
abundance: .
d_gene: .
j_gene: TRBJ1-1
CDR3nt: TGTGCCAGCTCCTCTCCCGTCGGTTCTAGGAGGGCTTTCTTT
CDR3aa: CASSSPVGSRRAFF

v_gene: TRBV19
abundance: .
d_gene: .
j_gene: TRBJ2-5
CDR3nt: TGTGCCAGCCGACGCAGAGGCGCCGAGACCCAGTACTTC
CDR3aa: CASRRRGAETQYF

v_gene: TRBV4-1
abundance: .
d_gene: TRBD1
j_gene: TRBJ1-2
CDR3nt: TGCGCCAGCAGCCAAGCGGACAGGGGAGGTGGCTACACCTTC
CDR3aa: CASSQADRGGGYTF

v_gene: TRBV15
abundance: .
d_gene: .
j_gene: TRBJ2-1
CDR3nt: TGTGCCACCAGCAGAGAACTATACTACAATGAGCAGTTCTTC
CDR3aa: CATSRELYYNEQFF

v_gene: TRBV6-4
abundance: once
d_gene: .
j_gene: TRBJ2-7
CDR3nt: TGTGCCAGCAGTGGAGCCGGGACTTACGAGCAGTACTTC
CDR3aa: CASSGAGTYEQYF

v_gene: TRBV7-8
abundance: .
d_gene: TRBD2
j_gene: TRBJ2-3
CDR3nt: TGTGCCAGCAGCTTAGTTAAGCGGGGGGCAGCAGATACGCAGTATTTT
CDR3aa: CASSLVKRGAADTQYF

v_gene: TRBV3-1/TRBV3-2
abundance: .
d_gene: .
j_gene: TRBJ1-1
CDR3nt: TGTGCCAGCAGCCTCTTGACAGGGAACACTGAAGCTTTCTTT
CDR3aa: CASSLLTGNTEAFF

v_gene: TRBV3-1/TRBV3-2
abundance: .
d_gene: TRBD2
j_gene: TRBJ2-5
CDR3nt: TGTGCCAGCAGCCCCGGTCGTAGCGGGGGGGCTTGGGAGACCCAGTACTTC
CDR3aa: CASSPGRSGGAWETQYF

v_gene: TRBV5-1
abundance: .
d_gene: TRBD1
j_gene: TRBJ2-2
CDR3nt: TGCGCCAGCAGTTGGGGGACAGGTCTGGCCGGGGAGCTGTTTTTT
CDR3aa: CASSWGTGLAGELFF

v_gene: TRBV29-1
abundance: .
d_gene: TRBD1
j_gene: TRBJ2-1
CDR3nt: TGCAGCGTCGGGACAGAGGCTGAGCAGTTCTTC
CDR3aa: CSVGTEAEQFF

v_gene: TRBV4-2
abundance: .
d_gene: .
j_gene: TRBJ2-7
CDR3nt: TGTGCCAGCAGCCAAGTGCGGCACCGAGGTAACGAGCAGTACTTC
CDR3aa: CASSQVRHRGNEQYF

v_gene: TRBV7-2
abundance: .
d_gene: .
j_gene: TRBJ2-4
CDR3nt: TGTGCCAGCAGCTTAGCGCCAGATTCCAAAAACATTCAGTACTTC
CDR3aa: CASSLAPDSKNIQYF

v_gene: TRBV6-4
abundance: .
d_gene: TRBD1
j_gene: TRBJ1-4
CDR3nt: TGTGCCAGCAGCGCCGGGACAGGTGAAAAACTGTTTTTT
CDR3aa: CASSAGTGEKLFF

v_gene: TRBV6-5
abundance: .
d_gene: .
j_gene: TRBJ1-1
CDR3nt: TGTGCCAGCAGTTACCCCCAGGCAAGAGAGACTGAAGCTTTCTTT
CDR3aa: CASSYPQARETEAFF

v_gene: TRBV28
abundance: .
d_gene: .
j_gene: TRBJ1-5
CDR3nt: TGTGCCAGCGAGGGAAGCAATCAGCCCCAGCATTTT
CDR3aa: CASEGSNQPQHF

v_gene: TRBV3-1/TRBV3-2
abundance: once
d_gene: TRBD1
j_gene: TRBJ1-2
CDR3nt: TGTGCCAGCAGCCACGGACAGGGCGATGGCTACACCTTC
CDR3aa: CASSHGQGDGYTF

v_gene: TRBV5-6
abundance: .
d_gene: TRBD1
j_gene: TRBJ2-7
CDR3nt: TGTGCCAGCAGCTCGAGCCGGGACAGGGGGCGCGAGCAGTACTTC
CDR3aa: CASSSSRDRGREQYF